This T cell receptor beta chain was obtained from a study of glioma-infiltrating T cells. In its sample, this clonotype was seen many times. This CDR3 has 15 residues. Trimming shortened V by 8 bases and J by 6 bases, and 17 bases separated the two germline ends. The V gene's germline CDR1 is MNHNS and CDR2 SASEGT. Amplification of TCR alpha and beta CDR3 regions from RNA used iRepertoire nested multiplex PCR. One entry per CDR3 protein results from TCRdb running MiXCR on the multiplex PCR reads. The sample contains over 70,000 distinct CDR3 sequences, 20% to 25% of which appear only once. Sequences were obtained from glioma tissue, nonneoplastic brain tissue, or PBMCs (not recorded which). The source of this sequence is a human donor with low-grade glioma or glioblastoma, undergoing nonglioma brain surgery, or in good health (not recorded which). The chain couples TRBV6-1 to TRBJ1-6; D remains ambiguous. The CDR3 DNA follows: TGTGCCAGCTTCTTGGGGTTCCGGGCTAATTCACCCCTCCACTTT. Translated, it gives CASFLGFRANSPLHF.